The source of this T cell receptor beta chain is a study of T cells in Graves' hyperthyroidism and ophthalmopathy. Study context: At initial diagnosis, before any treatment had begun, peripheral blood was obtained. Study-level results: The blood repertoire included most of the expanded thyroid clonotypes above 0.001. Separating ophthalmopathy from stable hyperthyroidism was achieved by a 13 V-J model.

Thyroid ultrasound and orbital computed tomography, with clinical symptoms and serum thyroxine and TRAb, informed diagnoses. Trimming took off 3 bases at V and 4 bases at J, with 10 bases between the two ends. This CDR3 contains 15 residues. CDR1 and CDR2 from the germline V gene are MNHEY and SVGAGI. This clonotype was detected only a few times. Its target is unknown. Using RNA transcripts as the source, TCR beta CDR3 regions were amplified. When the TCR CDR3 underwent first-round RT-PCR, the HTBI primer set was used. Each CDR3 protein is one row after TCRdb ran MiXCR on the multiplex PCR reads. The data hold around 420,000 distinct CDR3 sequences, with 15% to 19% observed a single time.

Sequences were obtained from blood. The genes are TRBV6-5 and TRBJ2-6; D gene ambiguous. The receptor's source is a woman aged 18-29 years with Graves' hyperthyroidism. CDR3 loop: CASSYIPLGANVLTF. Here the CDR3 DNA reads TGTGCCAGCAGTTATATCCCTCTGGGGGCCAACGTCCTGACTTTC.